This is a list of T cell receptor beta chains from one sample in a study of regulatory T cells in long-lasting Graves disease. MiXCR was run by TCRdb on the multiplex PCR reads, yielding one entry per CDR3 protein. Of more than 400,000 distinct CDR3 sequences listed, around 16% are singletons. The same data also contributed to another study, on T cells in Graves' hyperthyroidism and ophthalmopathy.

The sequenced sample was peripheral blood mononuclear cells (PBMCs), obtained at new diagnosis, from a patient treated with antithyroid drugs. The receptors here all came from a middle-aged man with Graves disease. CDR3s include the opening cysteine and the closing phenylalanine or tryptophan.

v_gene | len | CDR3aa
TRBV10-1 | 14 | CANPRGRGPYEQYF
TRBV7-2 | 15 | CASSLSPTSQETQYF
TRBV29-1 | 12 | CSVGSGDTEAFF
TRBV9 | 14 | CASSGDGKSYEQYF
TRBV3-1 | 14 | CASSQAGEPDTQYF
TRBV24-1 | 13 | CATSVWRDSEQFF
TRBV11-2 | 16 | CASSLDRSRGHTEAFF
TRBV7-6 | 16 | CASSLGQERDYNEQLF
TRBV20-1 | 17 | CSATTWQSSGSSHEQYF
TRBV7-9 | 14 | CASSSGQSAYEQYF
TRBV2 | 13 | CASSEVPGQPQHF
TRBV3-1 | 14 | CASSTTSGAGIELF
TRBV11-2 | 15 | CASSPPREPQETQYF
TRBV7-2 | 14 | CASGPDRATGELFF
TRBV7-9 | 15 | CASSLRDRSAKMLFF
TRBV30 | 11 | CAWSTAETQYF
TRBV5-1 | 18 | CASNHGLAGESRAYEQYF
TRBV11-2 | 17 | CASSPPPDWRDVDEQFF
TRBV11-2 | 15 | CASSLGAGGGETQYF
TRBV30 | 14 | CAWSGQSRPDTQYF
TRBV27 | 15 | CASSPTGPGGQPQHF
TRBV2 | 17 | CASSNRGRMVVAGEQYF
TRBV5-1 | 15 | CASSLDESSYNEQFF
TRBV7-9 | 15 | CASSPIGLRNNEQFF
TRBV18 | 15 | CASSPGQIGTDTQYF
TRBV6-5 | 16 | CASSYDYRAFGGELFF
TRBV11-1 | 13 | CASSSGIKETQYF
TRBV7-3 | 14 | CASSVGTSGSNWFF
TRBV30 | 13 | CACKGRGDQPQHF
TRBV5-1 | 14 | CASSLGGPPYEQYF
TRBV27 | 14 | CASSLSSRATEAFF
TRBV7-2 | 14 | CASRLQGESYEQYF
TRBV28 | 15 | CASSSTGWEGKTQYF
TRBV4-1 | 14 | CASSQDPALNEQFF
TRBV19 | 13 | CASSTGQGREQYF
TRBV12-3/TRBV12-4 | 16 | CASSPASRLASGELFF
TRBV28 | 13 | CASSLLGVETQYF
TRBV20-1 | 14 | CSAAQGQGTGELFF
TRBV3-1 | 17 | CASSHRNRGRWGNEQFF
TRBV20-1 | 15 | CSARVGGRVTGELFF
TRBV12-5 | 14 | CASGLTNRGETQYF
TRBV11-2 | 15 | CASSFDSLMNNEQFF
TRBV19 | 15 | CASSMIRSGANVLTF
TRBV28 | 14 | CASVAQGRPYEQYF
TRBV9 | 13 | CASSAGQFEEQYF
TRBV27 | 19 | CASSSRGLAGLGSYNEQFF
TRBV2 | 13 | CASKSGDYNEQFF
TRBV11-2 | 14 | CASSLGQGRETQYF
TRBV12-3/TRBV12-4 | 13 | CASSFSFSYEQYF
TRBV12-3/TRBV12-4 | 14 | CASSLGRATGTQYF
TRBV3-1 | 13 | CASSWGNTGELLF
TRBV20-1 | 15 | CSAPPTSGSYNEQFF
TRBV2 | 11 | CATQLQETQYF
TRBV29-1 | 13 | CSALERDTGELFF
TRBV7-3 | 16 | CASSFVSGANTGELFF
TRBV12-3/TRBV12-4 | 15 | CASSLMAGNYNEQFF